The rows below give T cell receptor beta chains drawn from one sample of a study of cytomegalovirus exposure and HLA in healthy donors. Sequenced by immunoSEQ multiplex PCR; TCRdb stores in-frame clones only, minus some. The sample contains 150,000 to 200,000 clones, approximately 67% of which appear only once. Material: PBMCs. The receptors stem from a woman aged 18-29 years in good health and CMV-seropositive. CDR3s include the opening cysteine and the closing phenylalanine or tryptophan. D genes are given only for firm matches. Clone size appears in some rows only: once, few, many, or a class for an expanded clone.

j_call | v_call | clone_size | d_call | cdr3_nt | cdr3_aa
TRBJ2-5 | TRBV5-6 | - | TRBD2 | TGTGCCAGCAGCTTGGGCGGGGGAAATTGGGAGCAGTACTTC | CASSLGGGNWEQYF
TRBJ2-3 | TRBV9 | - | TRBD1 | TGTGCCAGCAGCCATCAGGGGGCGAGCCCAGATACGCAGTATTTT | CASSHQGASPDTQYF
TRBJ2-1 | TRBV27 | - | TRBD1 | TGTGCCAGCAGTCCAACCCCCGGTCAAGACAGGGAGTCCGGTGAGCAGTTCTTC | CASSPTPGQDRESGEQFF
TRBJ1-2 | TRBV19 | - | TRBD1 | TGTGCCAGTCAGAGGGACAGGGGCGGCTACACCTTC | CASQRDRGGYTF
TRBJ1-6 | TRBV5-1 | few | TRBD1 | TGCGCCAGCAGCTCCCTTGACAGGGTGAATTCACCCCTCCACTTT | CASSSLDRVNSPLHF
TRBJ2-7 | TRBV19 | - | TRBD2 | TGTGCCAGTAGGGGACTAGCGGCACCCTACGAGCAGTACTTC | CASRGLAAPYEQYF
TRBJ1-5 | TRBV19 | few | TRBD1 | TGTGCCAGTAGTATAGGGACAGGGAGCAATCAGCCCCAGCATTTT | CASSIGTGSNQPQHF
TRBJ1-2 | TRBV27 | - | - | TGTGCCAGCAGTTCCGAGTTTAACTATGGCTACACCTTC | CASSSEFNYGYTF
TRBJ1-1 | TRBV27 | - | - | TGTGCCAGCAGACGGGGCGGGGTCACTGAAGCTTTCTTT | CASRRGGVTEAFF
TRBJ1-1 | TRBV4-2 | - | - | TGTGCCAGCAGCCAAGATCTTGGGCGACGGAACACTGAAGCTTTCTTT | CASSQDLGRRNTEAFF
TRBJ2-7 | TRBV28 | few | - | TGTGCCAGCAGTTTGCCTGTCCAGGCAGGTCGCGAGCAGTACTTC | CASSLPVQAGREQYF
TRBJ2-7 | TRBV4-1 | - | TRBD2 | TGCGCCAGCAGCCAAACTAGCGGACCCTCCTACGAGCAGTACTTC | CASSQTSGPSYEQYF
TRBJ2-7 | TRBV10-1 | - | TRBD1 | TGCGCCAGCAGTGAGTCGCCAGGGGGTGAGCAGTACTTC | CASSESPGGEQYF
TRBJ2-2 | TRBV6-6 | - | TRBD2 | TGTGCCAGCAGTTACTCGGGAGGGGTAGGCACCGGGGAGCTGTTTTTT | CASSYSGGVGTGELFF
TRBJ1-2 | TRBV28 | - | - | TGTGCCAGCAGTTTGAGGAGAGCCGGGAGAGATGGCTACACCTTC | CASSLRRAGRDGYTF
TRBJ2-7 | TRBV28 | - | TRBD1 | TGTGCCAGCAGGGGGGGACAGGGGAGTCCCTACGAGCAGTACTTC | CASRGGQGSPYEQYF
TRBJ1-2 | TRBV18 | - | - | TGTGCCAGCTCACCAGGGGCCCCAATACAAAACTTTTTC | CASSPGAPIQNFF
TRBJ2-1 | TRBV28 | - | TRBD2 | TGTGCCAGCAGTTCTCCGGGACTAGAGCTTCGCGATGAGCAGTTCTTC | CASSSPGLELRDEQFF
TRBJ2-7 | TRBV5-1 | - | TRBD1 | TGCGCCAGCAGAAATACGGGACAGGGTCCCTACGAGCAGTACTTC | CASRNTGQGPYEQYF
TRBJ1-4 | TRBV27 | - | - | TGTGCCAGCAGTGTCAGGACTAATGAAAAACTGTTTTTT | CASSVRTNEKLFF
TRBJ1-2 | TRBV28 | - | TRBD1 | TGTGCCAGCAGGATGGACAGGGCGGATGGCTACACCTTC | CASRMDRADGYTF
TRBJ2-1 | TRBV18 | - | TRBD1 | TGTGCCAGCTCACCAAAAGCTCCGGGACAGGGGACTAACAATGAGCAGTTCTTC | CASSPKAPGQGTNNEQFF
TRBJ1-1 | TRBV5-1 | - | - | TGCGCCAGCAGCTTGAGCGAGAACACTGAAGCTTTCTTT | CASSLSENTEAFF
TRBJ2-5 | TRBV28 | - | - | TGTGCCACCTTTGGGGGGCAAGAGACCCAGTACTTC | CATFGGQETQYF
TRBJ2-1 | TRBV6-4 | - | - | TGTGCCAGCAGTGACAGGGCAGGGGGGTACAATGAGCAGTTCTTC | CASSDRAGGYNEQFF
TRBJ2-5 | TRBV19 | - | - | TGTGCCAGTAGTGAAGTGCGAAGAGAGACCCAGTACTTC | CASSEVRRETQYF
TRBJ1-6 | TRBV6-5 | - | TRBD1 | TGTGCCAGCAGGAGGGACAGGGTAAACTCACCCCTCCACTTT | CASRRDRVNSPLHF
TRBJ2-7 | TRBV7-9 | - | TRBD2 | TGTGCCAGCAGCTTGGGACTAGCGGGAGGGTATGGTAAGCAGTACTTC | CASSLGLAGGYGKQYF
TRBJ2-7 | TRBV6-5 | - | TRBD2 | TGTGCCAGCAGTTACTCGATCTCTAGCGGGGCCTACGAGCAGTACTTC | CASSYSISSGAYEQYF
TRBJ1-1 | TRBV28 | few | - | TGTGCCAGCAGTTTCAACCCAGGGGATGCTGAAGCTTTCTTT | CASSFNPGDAEAFF
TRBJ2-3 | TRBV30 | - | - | TGTGCCTGGAGTGTAAGCCGAACTAGCTTCGGCACAGATACGCAGTATTTT | CAWSVSRTSFGTDTQYF
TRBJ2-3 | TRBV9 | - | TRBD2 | TGTGCCAGCAGCGTCCTCGGGGGGTCCAACGCAGATACGCAGTATTTT | CASSVLGGSNADTQYF
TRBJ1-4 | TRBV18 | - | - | TGTGCCAGCTCACCTCCCCCCCTAGGTGAAAAACTGTTTTTT | CASSPPPLGEKLFF
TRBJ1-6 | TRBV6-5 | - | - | TGTGCCAGCAGTTACTCGATCTACCAAAATAATTCACCCCTCCACTTT | CASSYSIYQNNSPLHF
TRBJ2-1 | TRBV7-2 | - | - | TGTGCCAGCAGGCGGGATGAGCAGTTCTTC | CASRRDEQFF
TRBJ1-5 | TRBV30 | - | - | TGTGCCTGGACCCCAGGATATGGGGAGTTTGGGCCCCAGCATTTT | CAWTPGYGEFGPQHF
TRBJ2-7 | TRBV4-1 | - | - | TGCGCCAGCAGCCAAGAGGGACTTGGGACCTCCTACGAGCAGTACTTC | CASSQEGLGTSYEQYF
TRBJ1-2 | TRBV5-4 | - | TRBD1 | TGTGCCAGCAACACGTTGGTGGGCCGCGGGACAGGCCAACTATATGGCTACACCTTC | CASNTLVGRGTGQLYGYTF
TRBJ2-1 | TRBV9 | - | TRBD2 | TGTGCCAGCAGCGTCCCGGCCGGGACTAGCGGACACAATGAGCAGTTCTTC | CASSVPAGTSGHNEQFF
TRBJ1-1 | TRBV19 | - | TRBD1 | TGTGCCAGTACACCCGGGACAGCCCTACTTGAAGCTTTCTTT | CASTPGTALLEAFF
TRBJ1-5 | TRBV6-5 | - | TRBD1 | TGTGCCAGCAGTCAGGACAGGGGGGCGCAGCCCCAGCATTTT | CASSQDRGAQPQHF
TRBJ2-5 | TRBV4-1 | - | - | TGCGCCAGCAGCCTCTTCCCATCGCGGGCTAAAGAGACCCAGTACTTC | CASSLFPSRAKETQYF
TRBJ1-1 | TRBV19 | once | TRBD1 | TGTGCCAGTAGTATGTTTATTGGGACAGGGGCACCGAACACTGAAGCTTTCTTT | CASSMFIGTGAPNTEAFF
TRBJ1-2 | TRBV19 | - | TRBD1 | TGTGCCAGTAGTCGCGACAGGGACACATTTGGCTACACCTTC | CASSRDRDTFGYTF
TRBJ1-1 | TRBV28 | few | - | TGTGCCAGCAGTTTAGTCCCTGAGGCCCTAGAAGCTTTCTTT | CASSLVPEALEAFF
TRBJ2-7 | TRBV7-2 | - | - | TGTGCCAGCAGCCTTGACAGGAGCTCCTACGAGCAGTACTTC | CASSLDRSSYEQYF
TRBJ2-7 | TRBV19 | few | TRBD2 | TGTGCCAGTAGTATTCGGACTAGCGGTGCCTACGAGCAGTACTTC | CASSIRTSGAYEQYF
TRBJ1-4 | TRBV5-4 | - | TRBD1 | TGTGCCAGCAGCCAAGGGACAGGAAAACTGTTTTTT | CASSQGTGKLFF
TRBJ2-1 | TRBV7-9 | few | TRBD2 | TGTGCCAGCCCCATCCCCGGGACTAAGGTCCCCAATGAGCAGTTCTTC | CASPIPGTKVPNEQFF
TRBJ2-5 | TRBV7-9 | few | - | TGTGCCAGCAGCGCGAGAGCGGAGACCCAGTACTTC | CASSARAETQYF
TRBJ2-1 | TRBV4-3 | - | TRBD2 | TGCGCCAGCAGCCAAGATCCCAGCGGGGTCCTTAATGAGCAGTTCTTC | CASSQDPSGVLNEQFF